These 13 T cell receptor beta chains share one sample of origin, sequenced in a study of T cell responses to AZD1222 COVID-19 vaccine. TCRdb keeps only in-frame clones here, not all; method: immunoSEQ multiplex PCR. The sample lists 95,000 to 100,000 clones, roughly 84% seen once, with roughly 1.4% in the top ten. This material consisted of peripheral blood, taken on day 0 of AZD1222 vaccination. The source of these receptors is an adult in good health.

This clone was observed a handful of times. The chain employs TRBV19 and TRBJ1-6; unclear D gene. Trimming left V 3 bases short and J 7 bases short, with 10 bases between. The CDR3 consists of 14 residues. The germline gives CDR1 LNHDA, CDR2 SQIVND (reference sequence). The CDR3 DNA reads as TGTGCCAGTAGTATCTCCATTAAGAATTCACCCCTCCACTTT. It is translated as CASSISIKNSPLHF.

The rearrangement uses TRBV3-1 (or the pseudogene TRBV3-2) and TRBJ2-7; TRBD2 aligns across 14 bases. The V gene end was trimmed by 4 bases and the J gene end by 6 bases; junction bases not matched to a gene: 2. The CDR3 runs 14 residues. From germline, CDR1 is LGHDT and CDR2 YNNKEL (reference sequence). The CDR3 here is CASSLTSGRGEQYF. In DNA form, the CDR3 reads TGTGCCAGCAGCCTGACTAGCGGGAGGGGCGAGCAGTACTTC.

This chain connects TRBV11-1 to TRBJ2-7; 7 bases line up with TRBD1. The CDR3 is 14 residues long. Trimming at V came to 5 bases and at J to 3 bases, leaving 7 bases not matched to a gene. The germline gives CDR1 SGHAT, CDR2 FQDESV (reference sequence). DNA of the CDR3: TGTGCCAGCAGCACCCGGACAGGATTCTACGAGCAGTACTTC. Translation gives CASSTRTGFYEQYF. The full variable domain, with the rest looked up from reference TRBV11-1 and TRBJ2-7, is EAEVAQSPRYKITEKSQAVAFWCDPISGHATLYWYRQILGQGPELLVQFQDESVVDDSQLPKDRFSAERLKGVDSTLKIQPAELGDSAMYLCASSTRTGFYEQYFGPGTRLTVT.

CDR3 amino acids: CATLTGANEAFF. The CDR3 region has the DNA TGTGCCACCTTAACAGGGGCTAATGAAGCTTTCTTT. The gene calls are TRBV6-6 and TRBJ1-1; 7 bases map to TRBD1. CDR1 is MNHNY, CDR2 SVGAGI, per germline (reference sequence). V gave up 10 bases and J gave up 7 bases; unmatched junction bases: 9. CDR3 length: 12 residues.

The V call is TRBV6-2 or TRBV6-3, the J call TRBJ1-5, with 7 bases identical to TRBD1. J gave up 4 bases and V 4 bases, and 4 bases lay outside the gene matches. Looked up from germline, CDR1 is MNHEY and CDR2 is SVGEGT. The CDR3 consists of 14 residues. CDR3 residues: CASSSGQQNQPQHF. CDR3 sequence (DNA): TGTGCCAGCAGTTCGGGACAGCAAAATCAGCCCCAGCATTTT.

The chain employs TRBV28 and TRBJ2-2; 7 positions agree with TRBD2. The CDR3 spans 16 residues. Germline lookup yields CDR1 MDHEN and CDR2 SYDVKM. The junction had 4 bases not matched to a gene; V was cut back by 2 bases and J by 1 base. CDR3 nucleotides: TGTGCCAGCAGTTTAGTCCCTAGCGGGAACACCGGGGAGCTGTTTTTT. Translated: CASSLVPSGNTGELFF.

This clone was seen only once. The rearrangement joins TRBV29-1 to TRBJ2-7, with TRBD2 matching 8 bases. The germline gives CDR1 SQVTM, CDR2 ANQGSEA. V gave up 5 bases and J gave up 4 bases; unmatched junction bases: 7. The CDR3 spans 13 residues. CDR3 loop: CSVPAGGGYEQYF. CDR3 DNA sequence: TGCAGCGTTCCGGCGGGAGGAGGGTACGAGCAGTACTTC.

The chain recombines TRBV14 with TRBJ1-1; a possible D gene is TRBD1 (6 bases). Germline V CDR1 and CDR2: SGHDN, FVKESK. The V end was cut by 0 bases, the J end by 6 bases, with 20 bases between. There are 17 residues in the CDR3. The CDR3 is CASSQDRGAAINSEAFF. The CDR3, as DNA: TGTGCCAGCAGCCAAGATAGGGGGGCGGCAATTAACTCTGAAGCTTTCTTT. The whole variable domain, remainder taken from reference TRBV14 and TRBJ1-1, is EAGVTQFPSHSVIEKGQTVTLRCDPISGHDNLYWYRRVMGKEIKFLLHFVKESKQDESGMPNNRFLAERTGGTYSTLKVQPAELEDSGVYFCASSQDRGAAINSEAFFGQGTRLTVV.

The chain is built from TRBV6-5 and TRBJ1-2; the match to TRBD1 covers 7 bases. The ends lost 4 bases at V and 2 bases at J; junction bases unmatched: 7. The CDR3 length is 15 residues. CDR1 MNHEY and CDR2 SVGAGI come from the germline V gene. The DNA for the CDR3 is TGTGCCAGCAGTTCCCATCCGACAGGGAACTATGGCTACACCTTC. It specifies CASSSHPTGNYGYTF.

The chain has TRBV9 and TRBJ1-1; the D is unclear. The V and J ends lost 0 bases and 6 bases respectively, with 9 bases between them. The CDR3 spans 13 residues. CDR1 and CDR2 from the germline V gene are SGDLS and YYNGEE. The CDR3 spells CASSVEVGPEAFF. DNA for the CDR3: TGTGCCAGCAGCGTAGAAGTTGGTCCTGAAGCTTTCTTT. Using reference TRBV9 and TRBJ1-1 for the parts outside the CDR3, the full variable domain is DSGVTQTPKHLITATGQRVTLRCSPRSGDLSVYWYQQSLDQGLQFLIQYYNGEERAKGNILERFSAQQFPDLHSELNLSSLELGDSALYFCASSVEVGPEAFFGQGTRLTVV.

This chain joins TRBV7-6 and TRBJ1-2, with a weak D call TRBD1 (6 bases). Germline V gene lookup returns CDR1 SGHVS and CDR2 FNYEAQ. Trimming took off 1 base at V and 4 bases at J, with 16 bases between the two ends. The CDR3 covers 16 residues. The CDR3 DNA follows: TGTGCCAGCAGCTTAGACAGACGCGGGGGCGGCTATGGCTACACCTTC. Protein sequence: CASSLDRRGGGYGYTF.

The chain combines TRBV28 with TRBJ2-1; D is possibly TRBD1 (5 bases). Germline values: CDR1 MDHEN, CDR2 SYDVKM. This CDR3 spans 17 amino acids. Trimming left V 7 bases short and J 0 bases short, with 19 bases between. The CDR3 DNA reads TGTGCCAGCAAACGAAGGGGCAGCTCCTTCTCCTACAATGAGCAGTTCTTC. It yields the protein CASKRRGSSFSYNEQFF.

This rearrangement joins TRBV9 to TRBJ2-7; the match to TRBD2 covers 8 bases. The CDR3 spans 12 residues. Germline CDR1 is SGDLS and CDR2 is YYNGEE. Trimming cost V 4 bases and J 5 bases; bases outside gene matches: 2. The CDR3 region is CASSREGNEQYF. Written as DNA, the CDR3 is TGTGCCAGCAGCCGGGAGGGGAACGAGCAGTACTTC.